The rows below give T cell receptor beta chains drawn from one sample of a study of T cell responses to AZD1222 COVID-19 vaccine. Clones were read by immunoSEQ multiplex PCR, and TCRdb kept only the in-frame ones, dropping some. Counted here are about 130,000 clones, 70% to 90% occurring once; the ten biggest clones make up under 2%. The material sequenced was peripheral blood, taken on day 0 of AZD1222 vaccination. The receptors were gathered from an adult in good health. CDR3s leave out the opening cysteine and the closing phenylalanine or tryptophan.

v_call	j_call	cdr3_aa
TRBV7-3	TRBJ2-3	ASSYLGDTQY
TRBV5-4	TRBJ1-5	ASSLHEGTQH
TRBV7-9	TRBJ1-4	ASSLAGSTTNEKLF
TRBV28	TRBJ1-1	ASRMNTEAF
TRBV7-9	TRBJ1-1	ASSLLVTGGNTEAF
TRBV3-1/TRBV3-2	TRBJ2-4	ASSFGRDIQY
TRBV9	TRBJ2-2	ASSVREYTGELF
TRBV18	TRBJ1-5	ASSAGTNQPQH
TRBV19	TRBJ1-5	ASSIQGISNQPQH
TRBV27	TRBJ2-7	ASSLSQTYEQY
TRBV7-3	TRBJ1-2	ASSLGQTNYGYT
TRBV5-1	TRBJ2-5	ASNSEGGAGPQETQY
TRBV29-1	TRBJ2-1	SVEDPAGGGNEQF
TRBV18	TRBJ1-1	ASSPRSGTGGVEAF
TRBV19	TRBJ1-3	ASRDRGNTIY
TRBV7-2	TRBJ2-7	ASGPASSYEQY
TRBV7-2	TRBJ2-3	ASSRTSGRAVDTDTQY
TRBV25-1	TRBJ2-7	ASSESTSGTYSYEQY
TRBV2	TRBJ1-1	ASSEEGPTEAF
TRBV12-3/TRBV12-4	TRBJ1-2	ASSFPGMGYT
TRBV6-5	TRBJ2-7	ASSYKEPGRDEQY
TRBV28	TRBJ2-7	ATTSLGGTDEQY
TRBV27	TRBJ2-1	ASTKSSGTNSYNEQF
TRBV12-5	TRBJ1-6	AKGPAKWSPLH
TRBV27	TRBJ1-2	ASSLGSGYT
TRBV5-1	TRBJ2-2	ASSPTTSGRTGELF
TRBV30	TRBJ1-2	AWSSGGASYGYT
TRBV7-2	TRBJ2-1	ASSPPSGDEQF